This T cell receptor (beta chain) originates from a study of metastatic and nonmetastatic thyroid tumors. Study-wide background: Comparison of repertoires was carried out across blood and tumor or nodule tissue from malignant and benign thyroid patients.

Using MiXCR, TCRdb re-called clones from the PCR reads. The sample lists about 33,000 clones, over 15% seen once, with approximately 4.8% in the top ten. Study-wide results and caveats: According to reports, the diversity of TCR beta was significantly higher in malignant thyroid tumors than in benign nodules, and this held in both blood and tumor samples.

This clone is medium-sized (0.01 to 0.1%). Its matching antigen is unknown. The CDR3 runs to 16 residues. CDR1 SGHNT and CDR2 YENEEA come from the germline V gene. All patients reached thyroid surgery having received no treatment beforehand. This sequence joins TRBV11-3 and TRBJ2-7; perhaps TRBD1 as D (6 bases). Sequenced material: blood. This sequence was found in a female donor with papillary thyroid cancer or a benign thyroid nodule (not recorded which). Some clones in this sample may be carry-over from other donors' samples. The CDR3 here is CAISGGQFESSYEQYF. CDR3 nucleotides: TGTGCGATTTCCGGCGGACAGTTCGAGAGCTCCTACGAGCAGTACTTC.